This T cell receptor beta chain was captured in a study of Graves' ophthalmopathy and Graves' hyperthyroidism. Overall study findings and caveats: In predicting ophthalmopathy progression, the model reached 65% to 71% sensitivity and around 72% specificity.

This clonotype was picked up many times. No antigen is known for it. The PBMCs were taken from over 9.5 ml of fresh peripheral blood. Amplifying from RNA transcripts, the study obtained TCR beta CDR3 regions. First-round RT-PCR employed HTBI primers, with a second-round multiplex PCR after it. TCRdb independently ran MiXCR on the multiplex PCR reads; one entry per CDR3 protein. The sample consists of some 160,000 distinct CDR3 sequences, 39% of them appearing once. The germline V gene has CDR1 MDHEN and CDR2 SYDVKM. The CDR3 is 15 amino acids. The V and J ends lost 3 bases and 5 bases respectively, with 11 bases between them.

Material for sequencing was peripheral blood. The TCR sequence derives from a man younger than 40 with Graves' ophthalmopathy. The chain uses TRBV28 and TRBJ1-6; tentatively, D is TRBD1 (5 bases). CDR3 coding DNA: TGTGCCAGCAGTTTGGGGACGGCGAATAATTCACCCCTCCACTTT. Its protein product is CASSLGTANNSPLHF.